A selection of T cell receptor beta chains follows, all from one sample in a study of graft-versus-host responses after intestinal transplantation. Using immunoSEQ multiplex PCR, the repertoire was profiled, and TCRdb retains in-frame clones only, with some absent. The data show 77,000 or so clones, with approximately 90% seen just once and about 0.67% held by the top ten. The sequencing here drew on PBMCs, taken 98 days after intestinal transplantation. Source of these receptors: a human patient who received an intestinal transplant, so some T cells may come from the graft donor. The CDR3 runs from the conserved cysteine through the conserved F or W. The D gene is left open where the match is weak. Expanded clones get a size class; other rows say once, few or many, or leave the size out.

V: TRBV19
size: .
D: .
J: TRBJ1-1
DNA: TGTGCCAGTAGTTTGACCAGAAACACTGAAGCTTTCTTT
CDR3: CASSLTRNTEAFF

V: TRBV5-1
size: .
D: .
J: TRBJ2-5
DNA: TGCGCCAGCAGCTTTCGGGGGAGCGGAGACAAAGAGACCCAGTACTTC
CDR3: CASSFRGSGDKETQYF

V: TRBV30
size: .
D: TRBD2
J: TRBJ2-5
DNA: TGTGCCTGGAGTGTACGGGGGGGCAGGGTCAAAGAGACCCAGTACTTC
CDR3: CAWSVRGGRVKETQYF

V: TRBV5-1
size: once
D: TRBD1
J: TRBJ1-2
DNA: TGCGCCAGCAGCTCGGGACAGAACTATGGCTACACCTTC
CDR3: CASSSGQNYGYTF

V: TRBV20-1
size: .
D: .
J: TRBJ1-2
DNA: TGCAGTGCTAGCCCTCGGGGCTACACCTTC
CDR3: CSASPRGYTF

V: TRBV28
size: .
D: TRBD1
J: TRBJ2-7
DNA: TGTGCCAGCAGTTTAAACCCGAGACAGGGGGGTTTCGAGCAGTACTTC
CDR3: CASSLNPRQGGFEQYF

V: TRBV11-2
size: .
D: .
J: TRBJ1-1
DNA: TGTGCCAGCAGCTTAGCGGCAGGGGCAGTAAACACTGAAGCTTTCTTT
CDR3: CASSLAAGAVNTEAFF

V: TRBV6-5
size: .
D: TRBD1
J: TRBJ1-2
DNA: TGTGCCAGCAAGACAGGGTATGGCTACACCTTC
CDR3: CASKTGYGYTF

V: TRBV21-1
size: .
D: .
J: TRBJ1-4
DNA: TGTGCCAGCAGCGGGGAGATCCTGTTTTTT
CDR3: CASSGEILFF

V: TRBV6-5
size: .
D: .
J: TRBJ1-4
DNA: TGTGCCAGCAGTTTGAGGCGGGGGATTAATGAAAAACTGTTTTTT
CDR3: CASSLRRGINEKLFF

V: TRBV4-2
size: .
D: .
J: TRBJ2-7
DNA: TGTGCCAGCAGCCAAGAGGCGGGGATCTCCTACGAGCAGTACTTC
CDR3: CASSQEAGISYEQYF

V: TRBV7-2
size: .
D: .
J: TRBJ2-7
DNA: TGTGCCAGCAGCTTAGCTCCTCTCCTATACGAGCAGTACTTC
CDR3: CASSLAPLLYEQYF

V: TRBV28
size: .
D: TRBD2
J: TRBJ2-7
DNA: TGTGCCAGCAGTCAACTAGCGGACCCCTACGAGCAGTACTTC
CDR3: CASSQLADPYEQYF

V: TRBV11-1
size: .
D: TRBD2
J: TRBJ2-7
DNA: TGTGCCAGCAGCTTAAGCGGGGACTCCTACGAGCAGTACTTC
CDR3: CASSLSGDSYEQYF

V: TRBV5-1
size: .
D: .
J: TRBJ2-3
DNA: TGCGCCAGCAGCTTTCGGGGCCCCTCAGATACGCAGTATTTT
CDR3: CASSFRGPSDTQYF

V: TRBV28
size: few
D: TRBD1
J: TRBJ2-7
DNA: TGTGCCAGCAGTGCCGGGACAGGGGTCAATAAGGGCTCCTACGAGCAGTACTTC
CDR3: CASSAGTGVNKGSYEQYF

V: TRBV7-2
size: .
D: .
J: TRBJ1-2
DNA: TGTGCCAGCAGCCCTGCAGGGAACTATGGCTACACCTTC
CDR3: CASSPAGNYGYTF

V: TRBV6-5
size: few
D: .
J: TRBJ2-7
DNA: TGTGCCAGCAGTTACGGTTCGGGTCAACCCTACGAGCAGTACTTC
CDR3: CASSYGSGQPYEQYF

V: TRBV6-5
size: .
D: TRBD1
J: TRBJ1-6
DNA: TGTGCCAGCAGTTATACAGGGGTTAATTCACCCCTCCACTTT
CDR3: CASSYTGVNSPLHF

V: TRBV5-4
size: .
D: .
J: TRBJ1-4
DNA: TGTGCCAGCAGCTTGGGAGACGGTGGAACTAATGAAAAACTGTTTTTT
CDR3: CASSLGDGGTNEKLFF

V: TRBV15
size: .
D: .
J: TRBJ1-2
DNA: TGTGCCACCAGCAGAGAACAGAGGGGGGACTATGGCTACACCTTC
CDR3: CATSREQRGDYGYTF

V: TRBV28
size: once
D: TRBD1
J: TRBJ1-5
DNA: TGTGCCAGCAGCTCGGGACAGGGGACGTATAGCAATCAGCCCCAGCATTTT
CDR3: CASSSGQGTYSNQPQHF

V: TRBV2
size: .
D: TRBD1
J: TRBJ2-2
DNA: TGTGCCAGCAGTGGAGACAGGGGAAACACCGGGGAGCTGTTTTTT
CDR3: CASSGDRGNTGELFF

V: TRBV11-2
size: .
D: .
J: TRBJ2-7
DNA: TGTGCCAGCAGCTTAGATCAGGTTGTAGAGCAGTACTTC
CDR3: CASSLDQVVEQYF

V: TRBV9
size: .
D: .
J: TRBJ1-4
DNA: TGTGCCAGCAGCCGGGAGGGGCTAACTAATGAAAAACTGTTTTTT
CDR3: CASSREGLTNEKLFF

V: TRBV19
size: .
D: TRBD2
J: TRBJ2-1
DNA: TGTGCCAGTAGTATAGATCTACTAGCGGGAGGAGATGAGCAGTTCTTC
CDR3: CASSIDLLAGGDEQFF

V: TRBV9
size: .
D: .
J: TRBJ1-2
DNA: TGTGCCAGCAGCGTAGTCACAGGGTATGGCTACACCTTC
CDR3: CASSVVTGYGYTF

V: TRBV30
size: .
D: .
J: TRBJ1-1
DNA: TGTGCCTGGAGTGTGCGGATGAACACTGAAGCTTTCTTT
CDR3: CAWSVRMNTEAFF

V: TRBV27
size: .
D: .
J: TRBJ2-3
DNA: TGTGCCAGCGGGGCTTCGGTCCTTGATACGCAGTATTTT
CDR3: CASGASVLDTQYF

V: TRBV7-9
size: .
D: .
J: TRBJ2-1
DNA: TGTGCCAGCAGCTTTACGCATAGCTCCTACAATGAGCAGTTCTTC
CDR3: CASSFTHSSYNEQFF

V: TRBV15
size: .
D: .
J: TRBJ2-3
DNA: TGTGCCACCAGCAGAGGGGCCTCTCGGAGCACAGATACGCAGTATTTT
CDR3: CATSRGASRSTDTQYF

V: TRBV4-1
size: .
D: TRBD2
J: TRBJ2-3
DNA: TGCGCCAGCAGCCCGGCCGGGACTAGCGGGACAGATACGCAGTATTTT
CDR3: CASSPAGTSGTDTQYF

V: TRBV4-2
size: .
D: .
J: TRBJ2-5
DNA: TGTGCCAGCAGCCAAATGTTAGCGTTTGAGACCCAGTACTTC
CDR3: CASSQMLAFETQYF

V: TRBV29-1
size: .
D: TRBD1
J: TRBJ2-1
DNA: TGCAGCGTCCCGGGACAGACGTACAATGAGCAGTTCTTC
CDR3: CSVPGQTYNEQFF

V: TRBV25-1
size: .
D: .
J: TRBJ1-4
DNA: TGTGCCAGCAGTGCCGAAAAACTGTTTTTT
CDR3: CASSAEKLFF

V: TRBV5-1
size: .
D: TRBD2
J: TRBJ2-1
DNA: TGCGCCAGCACCCCGATGACTAGCGAATACAATGAGCAGTTCTTC
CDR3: CASTPMTSEYNEQFF

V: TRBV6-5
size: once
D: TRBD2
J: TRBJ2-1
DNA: TGTGCCAGCAGTTACAGCGGGGGAGGCAATGAGCAGTTCTTC
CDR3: CASSYSGGGNEQFF

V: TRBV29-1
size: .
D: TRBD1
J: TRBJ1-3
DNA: TGCAGCGTGGAGACAGGGCGCGGCTCTGGAAACACCATATATTTT
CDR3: CSVETGRGSGNTIYF

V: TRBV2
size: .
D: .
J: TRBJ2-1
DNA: TGTGCCAGCAGTGAGGGGCTCCTGGGTAACAATGAGCAGTTCTTC
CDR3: CASSEGLLGNNEQFF

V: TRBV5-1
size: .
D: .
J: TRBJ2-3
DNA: TGCGCCAGCAGCTTGGTGGGGACCGGGGGAGATACGCAGTATTTT
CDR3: CASSLVGTGGDTQYF

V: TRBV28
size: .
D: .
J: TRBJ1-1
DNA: TGTGCCAGCAACGGTCCTAACACTGAAGCTTTCTTT
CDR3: CASNGPNTEAFF